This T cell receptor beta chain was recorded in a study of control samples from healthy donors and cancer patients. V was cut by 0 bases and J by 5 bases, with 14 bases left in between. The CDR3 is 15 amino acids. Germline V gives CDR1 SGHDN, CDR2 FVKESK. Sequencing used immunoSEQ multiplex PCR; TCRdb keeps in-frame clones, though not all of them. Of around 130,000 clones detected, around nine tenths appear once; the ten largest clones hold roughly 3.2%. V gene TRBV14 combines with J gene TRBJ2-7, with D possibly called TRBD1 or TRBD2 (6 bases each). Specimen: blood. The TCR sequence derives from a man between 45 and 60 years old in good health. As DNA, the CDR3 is TGTGCCAGCAGCCAAGACGGGGGCAGAACAAACGAGCAGTACTTC. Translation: CASSQDGGRTNEQYF.